This TCR beta chain was found in a study of T cell repertoires in cytomegalovirus infection. About the study: CMV infection and matching HLA type were both indicated by public TCR beta signatures.

This clonotype was observed a few times. Its matching antigen is unknown. TCRdb re-called the reads with MiXCR, one entry per CDR3 protein. The repertoire holds some 900,000 distinct CDR3 sequences, around a third seen once, with 9.5% to 15% in the top ten. This CDR3 spans 15 amino acids. Germline trimming cut 6 bases from V and 6 bases from J; bases unmatched to any gene: 11. This sequence joins TRBV12-3 or TRBV12-4 and TRBJ1-1, with 9 nucleotides matching TRBD1. Sequencing used cultured CD8+ T cells from PBMCs, obtained from culture after CMV antigen stimulation. The receptor was isolated from a human donor in good health (CMV status not recorded). Some clones in this sample may be carry-over from other donors' samples. CDR3 residues: CASSLTGGFPAEAFF. As DNA, the CDR3 is TGTGCCAGCAGCCTAACAGGGGGCTTTCCGGCTGAAGCTTTCTTT.